Each of the 13 T cell receptor beta chains below was sequenced from the same sample in a study of CD8 T cells in ankylosing spondylitis. From the 5' RACE reads, TCRdb called clonotypes with MiXCR, one entry per CDR3 protein. The sample lists around 300,000 distinct CDR3 sequences; more than 20% were seen once. Source material: blood, either unsorted or a sorted T cell fraction (not recorded which). The receptors were gathered from a female donor with ankylosing spondylitis or in good health (not recorded which).

This clonotype has at least ten counts. The J gene is TRBJ1-2, the V gene TRBV10-3, with a possible D match to TRBD1 (6 bases). Germline V gene sequence: CDR1 ENHRY, CDR2 SYGVKD. The ends were cut back, 8 bases at V and 0 bases at J, with 19 bases in the middle. This CDR3 contains 16 residues. CDR3 DNA sequence: TGTGCCATCCTAAAGGCTGGGACAACGGCTAACTATGGCTACACCTTC. Residues: CAILKAGTTANYGYTF.

About this clonotype: This may be a read error: a much more frequent sequence differs by one nucleotide. This chain links TRBV6-1 with TRBJ1-1, with D hard to call. V was cut by 8 bases and J by 1 base, with 5 bases left in between. From germline, CDR1 is MNHNS and CDR2 SASEGT. This CDR3 has 11 residues. CDR3 in amino acids: CASVANTEAFF. CDR3 nucleotide sequence: TGTGCCAGCGTGGCGAACACTGAAGCTTTCTTT.

The chain is built from TRBV12-3 or TRBV12-4 and TRBJ2-7; 8 bases are a match to TRBD2. Trimming at V came to 5 bases and at J to 3 bases, leaving 6 bases not matched to a gene. CDR3 length equals 14 residues. The CDR3, as DNA: TGTGCCAGCAGTCGCCGGGAGGGATTCTACGAGCAGTACTTC. Translating it yields CASSRREGFYEQYF.

This clonotype was observed a handful of times. The V and J genes are TRBV7-8 and TRBJ2-2, with D tentatively TRBD2 (6 bases). The CDR3 covers 15 residues. Trimming took 5 bases from V and 8 from J, leaving 18 bases between them. Germline loops: CDR1 SGHVS, CDR2 FQNEAQ. The CDR3 sequence is CASSPRGTVTGELFF. In DNA form, the CDR3 reads TGTGCCAGCAGCCCGCGCGGGACGGTGACGGGGGAGCTGTTTTTT.

This clonotype turned up a few times. This rearrangement joins TRBV4-3 to TRBJ1-1; D gene ambiguous. The CDR3 length is 14 residues. Trimming took 0 bases from V and 6 from J, leaving 11 bases between them. Germline assignment: CDR1 LGHNA and CDR2 YSLEER. CDR3 region: CASSQDSGLAEAFF. As DNA, the CDR3 is TGCGCCAGCAGCCAAGATTCCGGGCTGGCTGAAGCTTTCTTT.

This chain links TRBV4-3 with TRBJ1-1; D not resolved. V was cut by 1 base and J by 5 bases, with 14 bases left in between. Looked up from germline, CDR1 is LGHNA and CDR2 is YSLEER. This CDR3 region has 15 residues. The chain's CDR3 is CASSQVVMTGTEAFF. The DNA of the CDR3 is TGCGCCAGCAGCCAAGTGGTGATGACGGGGACTGAAGCTTTCTTT.

This clonotype was detected ten times or more. This chain joins TRBV10-3 and TRBJ2-7; no reliable D call. Germline lookup yields CDR1 ENHRY and CDR2 SYGVKD. V lost 9 bases to trimming and J lost 0 bases, with 12 bases between them. CDR3 size: 13 residues. CDR3 nucleotides: TGTGCCATTTCTGCGGACGTCTCCTACGAGCAGTACTTC. This translates into CAISADVSYEQYF.

The V and J genes are TRBV20-1 and TRBJ1-5, with D possibly TRBD1 on 5 matching bases. The germline V and J ends were trimmed by 5 bases and 3 bases, with 17 bases remaining between them. From germline, CDR1 is DFQATT and CDR2 SNEGSKA (reference sequence). The CDR3 runs to 15 residues. CDR3 coding DNA: TGCAGTGCTCCACTATGGGCGGGGGTCAATCAGCCCCAGCATTTT. Protein sequence: CSAPLWAGVNQPQHF.

V is TRBV7-2 and J is TRBJ1-2; possibly TRBD1 for D (5 bases). The CDR3 spans 16 residues. Trimming cost V 0 bases and J 1 base, with 12 bases left between them. Per germline, CDR1 SGHTA and CDR2 FQGNSA. The CDR3 coding sequence is TGTGCCAGCAGCTTAGCCCCCGGGACGAGTAACTATGGCTACACCTTC. Encoded protein: CASSLAPGTSNYGYTF.

This clonotype was recorded a few times. The chain links TRBV29-1 to TRBJ2-5; 7 positions agree with TRBD1. Per germline, CDR1 SQVTM and CDR2 ANQGSEA. The trim removed 4 bases at V and 4 bases at J, leaving 6 bases unmatched. The CDR3 covers 13 residues. The chain's CDR3 is CSVGDSGGETQYF. DNA of the CDR3: TGCAGCGTTGGGGACAGTGGGGGAGAGACCCAGTACTTC.

The chain uses TRBV13 and TRBJ1-1; D may be TRBD1 (5 bases). Germline-derived CDR1 and CDR2 are PRHDT and FYEKMQ (reference sequence). The V end was cut by 6 bases, the J end by 4 bases, with 18 bases between. The CDR3 sequence is 15 residues long. CDR3 protein: CASRSEGGGATEAFF. In DNA, the CDR3 is TGTGCCAGCAGGAGCGAAGGAGGAGGGGCCACTGAAGCTTTCTTT.

This clonotype was found a few times. The V gene is TRBV12-3 or TRBV12-4, the J gene TRBJ2-2, with a possible D match to TRBD1 (5 bases). V was trimmed by 3 bases and J by 4 bases, leaving 12 bases between them. This CDR3 comprises 15 residues. The CDR3 is CASSFEGAGTGELFF. DNA of the CDR3: TGTGCCAGCAGTTTTGAAGGGGCAGGCACCGGGGAGCTGTTTTTT.

This clonotype has more than one count but fewer than ten. CDR3 in DNA: TGCAGTGCTCGCCCGGGTGGGAATCAGCCCCAGCATTTT. This codes for CSARPGGNQPQHF. The gene calls are TRBV20-1 and TRBJ1-5; D unresolved. V dropped 5 bases and J dropped 4 bases, with 12 bases sitting between them. Germline CDR1 reads DFQATT; CDR2 reads SNEGSKA (reference sequence). The CDR3 totals 13 residues.